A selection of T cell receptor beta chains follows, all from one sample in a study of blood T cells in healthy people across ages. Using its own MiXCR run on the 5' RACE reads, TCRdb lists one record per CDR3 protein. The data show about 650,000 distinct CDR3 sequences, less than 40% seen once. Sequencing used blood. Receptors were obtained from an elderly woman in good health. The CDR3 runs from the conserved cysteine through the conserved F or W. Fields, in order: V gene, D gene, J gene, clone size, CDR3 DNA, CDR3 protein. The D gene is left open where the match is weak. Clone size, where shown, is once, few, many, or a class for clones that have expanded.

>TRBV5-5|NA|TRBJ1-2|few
TGTGCCAGCAGCTTGCCCAGCCCCTATGGCTACACCTTC
CASSLPSPYGYTF
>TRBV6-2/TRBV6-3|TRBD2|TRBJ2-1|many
TGTGCCAGCAGAATCTCATGGGGGGGGGACCGCCTCAATGAGCAGTTCTTC
CASRISWGGDRLNEQFF
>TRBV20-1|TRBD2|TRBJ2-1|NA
TGCAGTGCTAGATCACTAGCGGGGCTTCGCGAGCAGTTCTTC
CSARSLAGLREQFF
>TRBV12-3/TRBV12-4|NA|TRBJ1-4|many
TGTGCCAGCAGCCTGACAGGACGTGAAAAACTGTTTTTT
CASSLTGREKLFF
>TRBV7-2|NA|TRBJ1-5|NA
TGTGCCAGCAACTTGGTGGCGGGAGGGCCCAATCAGCCCCAGCATTTT
CASNLVAGGPNQPQHF
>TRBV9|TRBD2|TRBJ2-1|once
TGTGCCGGCAGCGTTGGACTAGCAGGGAATGAGCAGTTCTTC
CAGSVGLAGNEQFF
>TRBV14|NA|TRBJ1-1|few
TGTGCCAGCAGCCAAGCCCTGACCCCAGGTCGAGCTTTCTTT
CASSQALTPGRAFF
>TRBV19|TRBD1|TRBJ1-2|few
TGTGCCAGTAAGAGGGACAGGGGGCCTGGCTACACCTTC
CASKRDRGPGYTF
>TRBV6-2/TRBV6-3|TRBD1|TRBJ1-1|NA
TGTGCCAGCAGTTCCCTCGACAGGGGTATCATGAACACTGAAGCTTTCTTT
CASSSLDRGIMNTEAFF
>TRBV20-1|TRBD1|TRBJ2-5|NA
TGCAGTGCTAGAGGGGACAGAGTCTACAATGAGCAGTACTTC
CSARGDRVYNEQYF
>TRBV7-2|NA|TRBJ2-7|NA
TGTGCCAGCAGCTCCCAGAGGGCCTCCTACGAGCAGTACTTC
CASSSQRASYEQYF
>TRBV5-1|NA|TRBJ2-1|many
TGCGCCAGCAGCGCCGAGTATAGCGGCTACAATGAGCAGTTCTTC
CASSAEYSGYNEQFF
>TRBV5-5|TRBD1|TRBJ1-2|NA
TGTGCCAGCAGCGCCACCGGGACAGGGGACGACTATGGCTACACCTTC
CASSATGTGDDYGYTF
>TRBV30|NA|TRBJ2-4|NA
TGTGCCTGGAGTGTACGAGGGACCTCCCGGCAGTACTTC
CAWSVRGTSRQYF
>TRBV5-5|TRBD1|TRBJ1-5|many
TGTGCCAGCAGCTTGCTCGGACAGGTCAATCAGCCCCAGCATTTT
CASSLLGQVNQPQHF
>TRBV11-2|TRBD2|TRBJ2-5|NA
TGCGCCAGCAGCACTCGGACTAGCGGGGTACAAGAGACCCAGTACTTC
CASSTRTSGVQETQYF
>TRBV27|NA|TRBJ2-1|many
TGTGCCAGCAGTTTTAGAGCCCGGGGGAGAAACAATGAGCAGTTCTTC
CASSFRARGRNNEQFF
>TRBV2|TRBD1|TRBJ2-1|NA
TGTGCCAGCAGTGCGAACGACAGGGGGGCCTACAATGAGCAGTTCTTC
CASSANDRGAYNEQFF
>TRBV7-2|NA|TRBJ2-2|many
TGTGCCAGCAGGAGGCCGGGGACCGGGGAGCTGTTTTTT
CASRRPGTGELFF
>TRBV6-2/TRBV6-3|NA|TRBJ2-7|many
TGTGCCAGCAGTTCGTGGACGGTAACCTACGAGCAGTACTTC
CASSSWTVTYEQYF
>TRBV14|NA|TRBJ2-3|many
TGTGCCAGCAGCCAAGATCGCAGGGGCACAGATACGCAGTATTTT
CASSQDRRGTDTQYF
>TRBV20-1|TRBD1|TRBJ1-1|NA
TGCAGTGCTTCCCCGACAGGGAAGAACACTGAAGCTTTCTTT
CSASPTGKNTEAFF
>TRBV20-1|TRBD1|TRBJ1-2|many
TGCAGTGCTAGACCCTTCGACAGGGCACCTAACTATGGCTACACCTTC
CSARPFDRAPNYGYTF
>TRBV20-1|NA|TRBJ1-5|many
TGCAGTGCTAGGCTGGAATATAGCAATCAGCCCCAGCATTTT
CSARLEYSNQPQHF
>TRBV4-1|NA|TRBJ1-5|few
TGCGCCAGCAGCCATCAGGGAAGCAATCAGCCCCAGCATTTT
CASSHQGSNQPQHF
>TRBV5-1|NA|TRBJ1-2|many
TGCGCCAGCAGCTTGGGGACCTATGGCTACACCTTC
CASSLGTYGYTF
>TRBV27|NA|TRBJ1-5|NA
TGTGCCAGCAGTTTCATAAGGCACCCCAATCAGCCCCAGCATTTT
CASSFIRHPNQPQHF
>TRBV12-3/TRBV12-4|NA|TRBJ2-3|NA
TGTGCCAGCAGTTTCTGCGTGAGAGCAGATGTGCAGTATTTT
CASSFCVRADVQYF
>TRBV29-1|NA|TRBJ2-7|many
TGCAGCGTTGGAACCGGGACCCGGGTAGCCTACGAGCAGTACTTC
CSVGTGTRVAYEQYF
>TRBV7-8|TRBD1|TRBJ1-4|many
TGTGCCAGCAGCTTAGTCTGGACAGGTGGTGAAAAACTGTTTTTT
CASSLVWTGGEKLFF
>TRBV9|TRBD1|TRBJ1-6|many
TGTGCCAGCAGCCCAGGCGTCGGGACAGATAATTCACCCCTCCACTTT
CASSPGVGTDNSPLHF
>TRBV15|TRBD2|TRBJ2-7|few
TGTGCCACCAGCAGCCACCCTAGCGGAAGCTCCTACGAGCAGTACTTC
CATSSHPSGSSYEQYF
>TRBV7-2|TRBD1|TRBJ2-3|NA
TGTGCCAGCAGCGCCGGGACAGGGGGTACAGATACGCAGTATTTT
CASSAGTGGTDTQYF
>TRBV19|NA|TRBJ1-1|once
TGTGCCAATAGTATAGAGGGCGTAATGAACACTGAAGCTTTCTTT
CANSIEGVMNTEAFF
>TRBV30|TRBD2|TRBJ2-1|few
TGTGCCTACAGCGGGGGAGGTTACAATGAGCAGTTCTTC
CAYSGGGYNEQFF
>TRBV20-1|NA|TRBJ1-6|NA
TGCAGTGCTAGAGATCTTAGACAGGATAATTCACCCCTCCACTTT
CSARDLRQDNSPLHF
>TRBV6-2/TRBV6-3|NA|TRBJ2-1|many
TGTGCCAGCAGTTACTCGGGAGGGGGGAATGAGCAGTTCTTC
CASSYSGGGNEQFF
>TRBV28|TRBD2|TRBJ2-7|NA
TGTGCCAGCAGTCCCGCTAGCGGGGGCTCCTACGAGCAGTACTTC
CASSPASGGSYEQYF
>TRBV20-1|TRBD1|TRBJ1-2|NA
TGCAGTGCCACACAGGGGGCAAGCTATGGCTACACCTTC
CSATQGASYGYTF
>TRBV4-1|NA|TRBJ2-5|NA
TGCGCCAGCAGCCGCCCGGGAACAGGCGACCGAGAGACCCAGTACTTC
CASSRPGTGDRETQYF
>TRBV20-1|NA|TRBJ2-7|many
TGCAGTGCTATAGTATTTGGGATTTCCTACGAGCAGTACTTC
CSAIVFGISYEQYF
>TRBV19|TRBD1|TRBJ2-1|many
TGTGCCAGTAGTCCCCGGGACAGGGTAGGCAATGAGCAGTTCTTC
CASSPRDRVGNEQFF
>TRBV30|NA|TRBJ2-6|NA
TGTGCCTGGATCATGGCTGGGGCCAACGTCCTGACTTTC
CAWIMAGANVLTF
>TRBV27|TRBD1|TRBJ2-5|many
TGTGCCAGCAGTTTATTTGGACAGGGGACGTGGGAGCAGTACTTC
CASSLFGQGTWEQYF
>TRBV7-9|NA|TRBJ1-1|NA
TGTGCCAGCAGCTCAACAAGACACCCGAACACTGAAGCTTTCTTT
CASSSTRHPNTEAFF
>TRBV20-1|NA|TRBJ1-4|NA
TGCAGGGCGCATGCAACTAATGAAAAACTGTTTTTT
CRAHATNEKLFF
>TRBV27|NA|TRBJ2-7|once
TGTGCCAGCAGTTTAACCTCGCAAGACGAGCAGTACTTC
CASSLTSQDEQYF
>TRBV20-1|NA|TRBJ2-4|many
TGCAGTGCTAGTTCGGGCGGAAAAAACATTCAGTACTTC
CSASSGGKNIQYF